Shown below are 23 T cell receptor beta chains from a single sample sequenced in a study of blood T cell repertoires in COVID-19. Here immunoSEQ multiplex PCR was the method, and the copy in TCRdb shows in-frame clones only, minus some. The table shows under 300,000 clones, with approximately 79% occurring only once. Sample: peripheral blood. All receptors come from a woman aged 35 to 49 with active or convalescent COVID-19.

This clone was observed a single time. The chain uses TRBV5-1 and TRBJ1-4; TRBD1 might be the D (6 bases). The CDR3 is 13 residues long. Germline loops: CDR1 SGHRS, CDR2 YFSETQ. Trimming shortened V by 7 bases and J by 8 bases, and 15 bases separated the two germline ends. In DNA, the CDR3 is TGCGCCAGCCAAGGGGGGGTTGGAGAAAAACTGTTTTTT. This codes for CASQGGVGEKLFF.

The gene calls are TRBV7-9 and TRBJ1-5; D might be TRBD1 (6 bases). Germline assignment: CDR1 SEHNR and CDR2 FQNEAQ (reference sequence). The germline V and J ends were trimmed by 1 base and 4 bases, with 8 bases remaining between them. The CDR3 loop spans 14 amino acids. CDR3 coding DNA: TGTGCCAGCAGCTTAGGGGGGCCGAATCAGCCCCAGCATTTT. It translates to CASSLGGPNQPQHF. Supplemented by reference TRBV7-9 and TRBJ1-5, the full variable domain reads DTGVSQNPRHKITKRGQNVTFRCDPISEHNRLYWYRQTLGQGPEFLTYFQNEAQLEKSRLLSDRFSAERPKGSFSTLEIQRTEQGDSAMYLCASSLGGPNQPQHFGDGTRLSIL.

The V call is TRBV3-1 (or the pseudogene TRBV3-2), the J call TRBJ2-1; no definite D call. CDR1 and CDR2 (germline): LGHDT, YNNKEL (reference sequence). V shed 0 bases and J shed 8 bases, with 11 bases lying between them. The CDR3 covers 14 residues. CDR3 region: CASSQDSGFDEQFF. Written as DNA, the CDR3 is TGTGCCAGCAGCCAAGATTCCGGGTTCGATGAGCAGTTCTTC.

The J gene is TRBJ2-7, the V gene TRBV3-1 (or the pseudogene TRBV3-2); D uncertain. The CDR3 is 16 amino acids. Germline CDR1 reads LGHDT; CDR2 reads YNNKEL (reference sequence). Trimming left V 0 bases short and J 2 bases short, with 14 bases between. CDR3 region: CASSQDASYPTYEQYF. DNA of the CDR3: TGTGCCAGCAGCCAAGATGCAAGCTATCCTACCTACGAGCAGTACTTC.

The rearrangement links TRBV5-6 to TRBJ1-2; D call uncertain. The CDR3 has 11 residues. Germline V lookup: CDR1 SGHDT, CDR2 YYEEEE. The V end lost 4 bases, the J end lost 6 bases, and 7 bases lay between the germline ends. CDR3 bases: TGTGCCAGCAGCGATACAGATGGCTACACCTTC. Residues: CASSDTDGYTF.

V usage is TRBV10-3 and J usage is TRBJ2-2; TRBD2 matches 10 bases. Unmatched junction bases numbered 5, after V lost 6 bases and J lost 1 base. Germline values: CDR1 ENHRY, CDR2 SYGVKD. The CDR3 loop spans 16 amino acids. CDR3 sequence (DNA): TGTGCCATCAGGGGACTAGCGACTCAGAACACCGGGGAGCTGTTTTTT. This translates into CAIRGLATQNTGELFF.

This chain connects TRBV7-8 to TRBJ1-5; D is ambiguous. Looked up from germline, CDR1 is SGHVS and CDR2 is FQNEAQ. V was trimmed by 5 bases and J by 5 bases, leaving 13 bases between them. CDR3 length: 14 amino acids. CDR3 sequence (DNA): TGTGCCAGCAGCCTAAGAGAATCGGATCAGCCCCAGCATTTT. Translation gives CASSLRESDQPQHF.

This clone was recorded a few times. The chain is built from TRBV7-3 and TRBJ2-1; 9 bases are a match to TRBD2. This CDR3 region has 15 residues. Trimming at V came to 4 bases and at J to 4 bases, leaving 5 bases not matched to a gene. Per the germline V gene, CDR1 is SGHTA and CDR2 is FQGTGA. The CDR3: CASSSGLATYNEQFF. CDR3 nucleotides: TGTGCCAGCAGCTCCGGACTAGCGACGTACAATGAGCAGTTCTTC.

The chain is built from TRBV28 and TRBJ1-2; D possibly corresponds to TRBD1 (6 bases). Germline loops: CDR1 MDHEN, CDR2 SYDVKM. V lost 2 bases, J lost 2 bases, and 9 bases lay in between. CDR3 length: 14 amino acids. CDR3 nucleotide sequence: TGTGCCAGCAGTTTAGGGCAGGGGAACTATGGCTACACCTTC. This sequence encodes CASSLGQGNYGYTF.

This clone occurred once. V is TRBV2 and J is TRBJ1-1, with D maybe TRBD1 (5 bases). The CDR3 has 13 residues. Trimming took off 8 bases at V and 5 bases at J, with 15 bases between the two ends. Germline CDR1 SNHLY, CDR2 FYNNEI. The chain's CDR3 is CASGGREWTEAFF. CDR3 DNA: TGTGCCAGCGGGGGACGGGAGTGGACTGAAGCTTTCTTT. The full variable domain, in which reference TRBV2 and TRBJ1-1 provide the parts outside the CDR3, is EPEVTQTPSHQVTQMGQEVILRCVPISNHLYFYWYRQILGQKVEFLVSFYNNEISEKSEIFDDQFSVERPDGSNFTLKIRSTKLEDSAMYFCASGGREWTEAFFGQGTRLTVV.

The CDR3 coding sequence is TGTGCCAGCAGTTTATCGGACAGGGGCCTGCCTGAAGCTTTCTTT. Translation gives CASSLSDRGLPEAFF. The chain recombines TRBV27 with TRBJ1-1; 9 nucleotides agree with TRBD1. The CDR3 runs to 15 residues. Trimming at V came to 0 bases and at J to 6 bases, leaving 5 bases not matched to a gene. From germline, CDR1 is MNHEY and CDR2 SMNVEV (reference sequence).

The count of this clone is one. The genes are TRBV20-1 and TRBJ1-2; the D gene is possibly TRBD1 (6 bases). From germline, CDR1 is DFQATT and CDR2 SNEGSKA (reference sequence). Trimming cost V 3 bases and J 2 bases, with 10 bases left between them. The CDR3 has 13 residues. The CDR3 loop is CSASGQTNYGYTF. The CDR3 coding sequence is TGCAGTGCTAGTGGACAGACGAACTATGGCTACACCTTC.

The chain combines TRBV7-3 with TRBJ2-1; 8 positions agree with TRBD2. V shed 0 bases and J 5 bases; nucleotides not matched to a gene: 6. This CDR3 has 16 residues. From germline, CDR1 is SGHTA and CDR2 FQGTGA. In DNA form, the CDR3 reads TGTGCCAGCAGCTTAACTAGCGGGGAAATAAACAATGAGCAGTTCTTC. It encodes CASSLTSGEINNEQFF. Variable domain in full (rest from reference TRBV7-3 and TRBJ2-1): GAGVSQTPSNKVTEKGKYVELRCDPISGHTALYWYRQSLGQGPEFLIYFQGTGAADDSGLPNDRFFAVRPEGSVSTLKIQRTERGDSAVYLCASSLTSGEINNEQFFGPGTRLTVL.

J is TRBJ2-7 and V is TRBV18, with 9 bases matching TRBD1. J gave up 6 bases and V 0 bases, and 6 bases lay outside the gene matches. CDR1 and CDR2 (germline): KGHSH, LQKENI. CDR3 size: 15 residues. This CDR3 is CASSPPGTGFSEQYF. CDR3 DNA sequence: TGTGCCAGCTCACCACCGGGGACAGGGTTTTCCGAGCAGTACTTC.

The rearrangement joins TRBV10-1 to TRBJ1-1; D is uncertain. The CDR3 sequence is 16 residues long. V lost 0 bases to trimming and J lost 1 base, with 12 bases between them. Germline lookup yields CDR1 WNHNN and CDR2 SYGVQD (reference sequence). The CDR3 coding sequence is TGCGCCAGCAGTGAGTCCGCGCGCGGGAGGAACACTGAAGCTTTCTTT. This gives the protein CASSESARGRNTEAFF.

This clone was detected only once. The chain links TRBV28 to TRBJ2-7; a possible D gene is TRBD2 (6 bases). The germline V and J ends were trimmed by 7 bases and 0 bases, with 10 bases remaining between them. Germline V lookup: CDR1 MDHEN, CDR2 SYDVKM. The CDR3 spans 13 residues. CDR3 nucleotide sequence: TGTGCCAGCAAAGAGGGACTCTCCTACGAGCAGTACTTC. Translated: CASKEGLSYEQYF. Complete variable domain (other parts from reference TRBV28 and TRBJ2-7): DVKVTQSSRYLVKRTGEKVFLECVQDMDHENMFWYRQDPGLGLRLIYFSYDVKMKEKGDIPEGYSVSREKKERFSLILESASTNQTSMYLCASKEGLSYEQYFGPGTRLTVT.

This clone appeared a single time. The V call is TRBV7-9, the J call TRBJ2-7; 8 bases line up with TRBD1. V shed 1 base and J 0 bases; nucleotides not matched to a gene: 11. The germline gives CDR1 SEHNR, CDR2 FQNEAQ (reference sequence). This CDR3 spans 18 amino acids. CDR3 residues: CASSLVSWTGKSSYEQYF. The CDR3, as DNA: TGTGCCAGCAGCTTAGTTTCTTGGACAGGGAAAAGCTCCTACGAGCAGTACTTC.

The V and J genes are TRBV5-1 and TRBJ2-7, with D possibly matching TRBD2 (7 bases). The CDR3 sequence is 15 residues long. Trimming shortened V by 1 base and J by 5 bases, and 16 bases separated the two germline ends. In germline, CDR1 is SGHRS, CDR2 YFSETQ. This chain's CDR3 is CASSLPGGGGNEQYF. The CDR3, as DNA: TGCGCCAGCAGCTTGCCCGGGGGCGGGGGCAACGAGCAGTACTTC.

V usage is TRBV18 and J usage is TRBJ2-1; D is ambiguous. The CDR3 has 13 residues. Trimming shortened V by 0 bases and J by 9 bases, and 9 bases separated the two germline ends. Germline V lookup: CDR1 KGHSH, CDR2 LQKENI. The CDR3 reads CASSPPAEVEQFF. DNA of the CDR3: TGTGCCAGCTCACCACCGGCCGAAGTTGAGCAGTTCTTC.

The rearrangement joins TRBV2 to TRBJ1-5; D is perhaps TRBD1 (6 bases). The V end was cut by 4 bases, the J end by 7 bases, with 11 bases between. CDR1 and CDR2 (germline): SNHLY, FYNNEI. There are 13 residues in the CDR3. In DNA, the CDR3 is TGTGCCAGCAGTGTTTCCAGGGGCCAGCCCCAGCATTTT. It is translated as CASSVSRGQPQHF.

The CDR3 DNA follows: TGTGCCAGCAATAAACAGGGGCATACGCAGTATTTT. This translates into CASNKQGHTQYF. This rearrangement joins TRBV11-1 to TRBJ2-3, with 7 bases that match TRBD1. J was trimmed by 7 bases and V by 7 bases; bases with no gene match: 5. The CDR3 runs to 12 residues. The germline gives CDR1 SGHAT, CDR2 FQDESV (reference sequence).

The chain recombines TRBV6-1 with TRBJ2-2; 10 bases match TRBD1. The CDR3 runs 17 residues. Germline V gene lookup returns CDR1 MNHNS and CDR2 SASEGT. The V and J ends lost 2 bases and 5 bases, in that order; junction bases with no gene match: 8. CDR3 nucleotides: TGTGCCAGCAGTGAAATAATTGGACAGGGGGTAACCGGGGAGCTGTTTTTT. Encoded protein: CASSEIIGQGVTGELFF.

The chain carries TRBV19 and TRBJ2-1; D is ambiguous. Germline assignment: CDR1 LNHDA and CDR2 SQIVND (reference sequence). The CDR3 has 14 amino acids. The V end was cut by 3 bases, the J end by 4 bases, with 10 bases between. In nucleotides, the CDR3 is TGTGCCAGTAGTATCGGAGACGGATACAATGAGCAGTTCTTC. It specifies CASSIGDGYNEQFF.